This is a list of T cell receptor beta chains from one sample in a study of OX40 agonist ivuxolimab in advanced cancers. Sequenced by immunoSEQ multiplex PCR; TCRdb stores in-frame clones only, minus some. The sample has tens of thousands of clones, approximately 86% seen once. The sequencing here drew on CD4+ or CD8+ T cells sorted from blood, taken in a trial of the OX40 agonist ivuxolimab. All receptors come from an adult with an advanced solid tumor such as melanoma, head and neck, liver or kidney cancer. Each CDR3 is given with its conserved first and last residue. The D gene is left open where the match is weak. Where a row states a size, it is once, few, many or the class of an expanded clone; other rows omit it.

clone size: NA; D gene: TRBD2; V gene: TRBV7-2; J gene: TRBJ2-5; CDR3 DNA: TGTGCCAGCAGCTGGAGGACTAGCGGGAGGGAGACCCAGTACTTC; CDR3 protein: CASSWRTSGRETQYF
clone size: NA; D gene: NA; V gene: TRBV7-8; J gene: TRBJ1-3; CDR3 DNA: TGTGCCAGCAGCTTGACCGTCCCGGTGGACACCATATATTTT; CDR3 protein: CASSLTVPVDTIYF
clone size: once; D gene: TRBD2; V gene: TRBV19; J gene: TRBJ2-1; CDR3 DNA: TGTGCCAGTAGTATCCGGGAGGGGTACAATGAGCAGTTCTTC; CDR3 protein: CASSIREGYNEQFF
clone size: NA; D gene: TRBD1; V gene: TRBV6-6; J gene: TRBJ1-2; CDR3 DNA: TGTGCCAGCAGTACTTCCGGGACAGGGGACTATGGCTACACCTTC; CDR3 protein: CASSTSGTGDYGYTF
clone size: NA; D gene: TRBD2; V gene: TRBV7-3; J gene: TRBJ2-1; CDR3 DNA: TGTGCCAGCAGCTTAAATTTCAAGCGGGAGGGTAGGAATGAGCAGTTCTTC; CDR3 protein: CASSLNFKREGRNEQFF
clone size: NA; D gene: TRBD1; V gene: TRBV28; J gene: TRBJ2-7; CDR3 DNA: TGTGCCACCCGATCGGACAGGGGGGCCTACGAGCAGTACTTC; CDR3 protein: CATRSDRGAYEQYF
clone size: few; D gene: TRBD1; V gene: TRBV7-8; J gene: TRBJ1-2; CDR3 DNA: TGTGCCAGCAGCTCCCGCCGGACAGGCCCCCCGTATGGCTACACCTTC; CDR3 protein: CASSSRRTGPPYGYTF
clone size: NA; D gene: NA; V gene: TRBV2; J gene: TRBJ2-7; CDR3 DNA: TGTGCCAGCAGTCGGCGTCCGGGAGCCTACGAGCAGTACTTC; CDR3 protein: CASSRRPGAYEQYF
clone size: NA; D gene: TRBD1; V gene: TRBV6-5; J gene: TRBJ2-2; CDR3 DNA: TGTGCCAGCAGTTACACAGGGGGGAACACCGGGGAGCTGTTTTTT; CDR3 protein: CASSYTGGNTGELFF
clone size: NA; D gene: TRBD2; V gene: TRBV5-4; J gene: TRBJ2-1; CDR3 DNA: TGTGCCAGCAGCTCCGGGACTAGCGGTTTCAATGAGCAGTTCTTC; CDR3 protein: CASSSGTSGFNEQFF
clone size: NA; D gene: TRBD1; V gene: TRBV11-2; J gene: TRBJ2-2; CDR3 DNA: TGTGCCAGCAGTCCTCCGGGACAGAGGAGCACCGGGGAGCTGTTTTTT; CDR3 protein: CASSPPGQRSTGELFF
clone size: NA; D gene: NA; V gene: TRBV11-3; J gene: TRBJ2-3; CDR3 DNA: TGTGCCAGCAGCCAAAGAAGCACAGATACGCAGTATTTT; CDR3 protein: CASSQRSTDTQYF
clone size: NA; D gene: NA; V gene: TRBV27; J gene: TRBJ1-1; CDR3 DNA: TGTGCCAGCAGTTCTTGGACGGTGAACACTGAAGCTTTCTTT; CDR3 protein: CASSSWTVNTEAFF
clone size: few; D gene: NA; V gene: TRBV10-3; J gene: TRBJ1-5; CDR3 DNA: TGTGCCATCAATGGGGAGCGCAATCAGCCCCAGCATTTT; CDR3 protein: CAINGERNQPQHF
clone size: NA; D gene: NA; V gene: TRBV27; J gene: TRBJ1-1; CDR3 DNA: TGTGCCAGCAGTTTACTGCAGGGGACGAACACTGAAGCTTTCTTT; CDR3 protein: CASSLLQGTNTEAFF
clone size: NA; D gene: NA; V gene: TRBV5-8; J gene: TRBJ1-1; CDR3 DNA: TGTGCCAGCAGCCTCGGGAACAGGTGGCCTTTCTTT; CDR3 protein: CASSLGNRWPFF
clone size: NA; D gene: TRBD1; V gene: TRBV5-1; J gene: TRBJ1-1; CDR3 DNA: TGCGCCAGCAGCCCCCTTCAGGACAGGGAAGGCCAAGCTTTCTTT; CDR3 protein: CASSPLQDREGQAFF
clone size: NA; D gene: NA; V gene: TRBV14; J gene: TRBJ1-2; CDR3 DNA: TGTGCCAGCAGCGAAAATGCGGATTATGGCTACACCTTC; CDR3 protein: CASSENADYGYTF
clone size: NA; D gene: NA; V gene: TRBV6-6; J gene: TRBJ1-5; CDR3 DNA: TGTGCCAGCAGCCTTACTCAAGGGGGTAATCAGCCCCAGCATTTT; CDR3 protein: CASSLTQGGNQPQHF
clone size: NA; D gene: NA; V gene: TRBV5-8; J gene: TRBJ2-7; CDR3 DNA: TGTGCCAGCAGGGAGGGACAGCCGGAGGACTACGAGCAGTACTTC; CDR3 protein: CASREGQPEDYEQYF
clone size: NA; D gene: TRBD2; V gene: TRBV2; J gene: TRBJ2-5; CDR3 DNA: TGTGCCAGCAGTGCTAGCGGGAGGGCCTACCAAGAGACCCAGTACTTC; CDR3 protein: CASSASGRAYQETQYF
clone size: medium-sized; D gene: TRBD2; V gene: TRBV7-7; J gene: TRBJ2-2; CDR3 DNA: TGTGCTAGCAGCTTAGTTGCGGGAGATTTCGCCGGGGAGCTGTTTTTT; CDR3 protein: CASSLVAGDFAGELFF
clone size: NA; D gene: NA; V gene: TRBV25-1; J gene: TRBJ2-3; CDR3 DNA: TGTGCCAGCAGGAGGGCGACGGGCACAGATACGCAGTATTTT; CDR3 protein: CASRRATGTDTQYF
clone size: NA; D gene: NA; V gene: TRBV7-9; J gene: TRBJ2-1; CDR3 DNA: TGTGCCAGCAGCTTAGCTAGCTACGACAATGAGCAGTTCTTC; CDR3 protein: CASSLASYDNEQFF
clone size: NA; D gene: NA; V gene: TRBV7-9; J gene: TRBJ1-4; CDR3 DNA: TGTGCCAGCAGCTTGGAGGCAACATGGAATGAAAAACTGTTTTTT; CDR3 protein: CASSLEATWNEKLFF
clone size: NA; D gene: NA; V gene: TRBV20-1; J gene: TRBJ2-5; CDR3 DNA: TGCAGTGCTTTCGCAGAGACCCAGTACTTC; CDR3 protein: CSAFAETQYF
clone size: NA; D gene: TRBD2; V gene: TRBV2; J gene: TRBJ2-7; CDR3 DNA: TGTGCCAGCAGCGTCGGACTAGCCGCCTACGAGCAGTACTTC; CDR3 protein: CASSVGLAAYEQYF
clone size: NA; D gene: NA; V gene: TRBV19; J gene: TRBJ2-5; CDR3 DNA: TGTGCCAGTAGTATAGAGACTGTCGCGGAGACCCAGTACTTC; CDR3 protein: CASSIETVAETQYF
clone size: NA; D gene: TRBD2; V gene: TRBV5-1; J gene: TRBJ2-1; CDR3 DNA: TGCGCCAGCAGCCCGACAAGGGCTAGCGGGAGGCCCCGGGAGTTCTTC; CDR3 protein: CASSPTRASGRPREFF
clone size: NA; D gene: TRBD2; V gene: TRBV2; J gene: TRBJ2-1; CDR3 DNA: TGTGCCAGCAGTCCAGAGAAAAAACATAGCGGGGTAATCTACAATGAGCAGTTCTTC; CDR3 protein: CASSPEKKHSGVIYNEQFF
clone size: NA; D gene: NA; V gene: TRBV7-2; J gene: TRBJ2-3; CDR3 DNA: TGTGCCAGCAGCTGGGGGGCCAGCGCAGATACGCAGTATTTT; CDR3 protein: CASSWGASADTQYF
clone size: NA; D gene: NA; V gene: TRBV30; J gene: TRBJ1-2; CDR3 DNA: TGTGCCTGGAGTGTAGGGGATGGCTACACCTTC; CDR3 protein: CAWSVGDGYTF
clone size: NA; D gene: NA; V gene: TRBV28; J gene: TRBJ2-7; CDR3 DNA: TGTGCCAGCACCCCGCCGGGTGGCTTCTACGAGCAGTACTTC; CDR3 protein: CASTPPGGFYEQYF
clone size: NA; D gene: NA; V gene: TRBV6-5; J gene: TRBJ1-1; CDR3 DNA: TGTGCCAGCAGTTACGGGGGGCCAACTGAAGCTTTCTTT; CDR3 protein: CASSYGGPTEAFF
clone size: NA; D gene: TRBD2; V gene: TRBV11-2; J gene: TRBJ2-1; CDR3 DNA: TGTGCCAGCACTCGCGTCGAGCTAGCGGGAGGGCCGGAGTACAATGAGCAGTTCTTC; CDR3 protein: CASTRVELAGGPEYNEQFF
clone size: once; D gene: TRBD1; V gene: TRBV7-3; J gene: TRBJ2-5; CDR3 DNA: TGTGCCAGCAGCCTCGGAACAGGGGTCCGGGAGACCCAGTACTTC; CDR3 protein: CASSLGTGVRETQYF
clone size: NA; D gene: TRBD2; V gene: TRBV18; J gene: TRBJ2-5; CDR3 DNA: TGTGCCAGCTCACCTTCACTAGCGCGAGAGACCCAGTACTTC; CDR3 protein: CASSPSLARETQYF
clone size: NA; D gene: NA; V gene: TRBV6-5; J gene: TRBJ2-7; CDR3 DNA: TGTGCCAGCCGAGGCTTCTCCTACGAGCAGTACTTC; CDR3 protein: CASRGFSYEQYF
clone size: few; D gene: TRBD1; V gene: TRBV6-1; J gene: TRBJ1-2; CDR3 DNA: TGTGCCAGCAGCGGGACAGGCGGCGAGTGCACCTTC; CDR3 protein: CASSGTGGECTF
clone size: NA; D gene: NA; V gene: TRBV11-3; J gene: TRBJ2-3; CDR3 DNA: TGTGCCAGCAGCGGGTCCCCGGATGGTACGCAGTATTTT; CDR3 protein: CASSGSPDGTQYF
clone size: few; D gene: NA; V gene: TRBV30; J gene: TRBJ2-1; CDR3 DNA: TGTGCCTGGAGTGTACTTGGACAGAATGAGCAGTTCTTC; CDR3 protein: CAWSVLGQNEQFF
clone size: few; D gene: NA; V gene: TRBV11-2; J gene: TRBJ1-1; CDR3 DNA: TGTGCCAGCAGCTTAGATTCGGCCAGGCCCGAAGCTTTCTTT; CDR3 protein: CASSLDSARPEAFF
clone size: NA; D gene: NA; V gene: TRBV7-2; J gene: TRBJ2-1; CDR3 DNA: TGTGCCAGCAGCTTAGCCGGTCAGGGTAGCCACAATGAGCAGTTCTTC; CDR3 protein: CASSLAGQGSHNEQFF
clone size: NA; D gene: TRBD1; V gene: TRBV27; J gene: TRBJ1-5; CDR3 DNA: TGTGCCAGCAGTTCACAGGGGAGTCGAAATCAGCCCCAGCATTTT; CDR3 protein: CASSSQGSRNQPQHF
clone size: NA; D gene: NA; V gene: TRBV19; J gene: TRBJ2-5; CDR3 DNA: TGTGCCAGTAGTATTGACAGCCAAGAGACCCAGTACTTC; CDR3 protein: CASSIDSQETQYF
clone size: few; D gene: TRBD1; V gene: TRBV7-8; J gene: TRBJ1-1; CDR3 DNA: TGTGCCAGCAGCCTTAGAGGGACAGTTGTGAACACTGAAGCTTTCTTT; CDR3 protein: CASSLRGTVVNTEAFF
clone size: NA; D gene: NA; V gene: TRBV5-6; J gene: TRBJ2-1; CDR3 DNA: TGTGCCAGCAGCTTGGATACTGTTCTCTACAATGAGCAGTTCTTC; CDR3 protein: CASSLDTVLYNEQFF
clone size: NA; D gene: TRBD2; V gene: TRBV19; J gene: TRBJ2-2; CDR3 DNA: TGTGCCAGTATCCGGACTAGCGGGATGGTCGGGGAGCTGTTTTTT; CDR3 protein: CASIRTSGMVGELFF
clone size: few; D gene: TRBD2; V gene: TRBV7-2; J gene: TRBJ2-5; CDR3 DNA: TGTGCCAGCAGTTATTTGAGCGGGACGGGGACCCAGTACTTC; CDR3 protein: CASSYLSGTGTQYF
clone size: NA; D gene: NA; V gene: TRBV4-3; J gene: TRBJ2-7; CDR3 DNA: TGCGCCAGCAGCCAAGATCTGAGGTCCTCCTACGAGCAGTACTTC; CDR3 protein: CASSQDLRSSYEQYF
clone size: NA; D gene: NA; V gene: TRBV11-3; J gene: TRBJ2-1; CDR3 DNA: TGTGCCAGCAGCTTAGCGAGGGAACAGGGAAGACACAATGAGCAGTTCTTC; CDR3 protein: CASSLAREQGRHNEQFF
clone size: once; D gene: NA; V gene: TRBV29-1; J gene: TRBJ2-7; CDR3 DNA: TGCAGCGTAGACGGGGACGGCTCCTACGAGCAGTACTTC; CDR3 protein: CSVDGDGSYEQYF
clone size: few; D gene: TRBD1; V gene: TRBV28; J gene: TRBJ1-5; CDR3 DNA: TGTGCCAGCAGCTCGACAGGGGGCAATCAGCCCCAGCATTTT; CDR3 protein: CASSSTGGNQPQHF
clone size: NA; D gene: NA; V gene: TRBV7-9; J gene: TRBJ2-4; CDR3 DNA: TGTGCCAGCAGCCCGTCCGGGCATATAGGGGGGTCAGCCAAAAACATTCAGTACTTC; CDR3 protein: CASSPSGHIGGSAKNIQYF
clone size: once; D gene: NA; V gene: TRBV5-4; J gene: TRBJ2-3; CDR3 DNA: TGTGCCAGCAGCTTGGAGGGTGGGACGGTGCAGTATTTT; CDR3 protein: CASSLEGGTVQYF
clone size: NA; D gene: TRBD1; V gene: TRBV5-4; J gene: TRBJ2-5; CDR3 DNA: TGTGCCAGCAGTTTTGACAGGGGGATGGGGGAGACCCAGTACTTC; CDR3 protein: CASSFDRGMGETQYF
clone size: NA; D gene: TRBD1; V gene: TRBV4-2; J gene: TRBJ1-2; CDR3 DNA: TGTGCCAGCAGCCAAGAAAGACAGGGAGCGGGAGGCTACACCTTC; CDR3 protein: CASSQERQGAGGYTF
clone size: NA; D gene: NA; V gene: TRBV29-1; J gene: TRBJ2-1; CDR3 DNA: TGCAGCGTTGATGGCCCGGGAGCTATCAATGAGCAGTTCTTC; CDR3 protein: CSVDGPGAINEQFF
clone size: few; D gene: TRBD2; V gene: TRBV7-3; J gene: TRBJ2-1; CDR3 DNA: TGTGCCAGCAGCCCGCGAGCGGGAGGAAACAATGAGCAGTTCTTC; CDR3 protein: CASSPRAGGNNEQFF
clone size: NA; D gene: TRBD1; V gene: TRBV28; J gene: TRBJ2-5; CDR3 DNA: TGTGCCAGCAGTATTACAGGGGAGATGGAGACCCAGTACTTC; CDR3 protein: CASSITGEMETQYF